These T cell receptor beta chains were read from a single sample in a study of T cells in Graves' hyperthyroidism and ophthalmopathy. TCRdb re-analysed the multiplex PCR reads in MiXCR, keeping a single row per CDR3 protein. The sample records fewer than 600,000 distinct CDR3 sequences, 12% to 15% being singletons. Sequencing input: blood. The receptor source for this set is a woman in her thirties or forties with Graves' hyperthyroidism. Both conserved end residues are part of each CDR3.

TRBV20-1	TRBJ2-3	CSARDPRGRTDTQYF
TRBV5-1	TRBJ2-7	CASSLDPGKGYEQYF
TRBV28	TRBJ2-3	CASRGTGADTQYF
TRBV5-1	TRBJ2-3	CASRPNGGESDTQYF
TRBV12-3/TRBV12-4	TRBJ1-1	CASSLGDTANTEAFF
TRBV5-1	TRBJ1-2	CASSLARGMDGYTF
TRBV29-1	TRBJ2-7	CSVRLEQITYEQYF
TRBV28	TRBJ2-3	CASSRVGVGQTDTQYF
TRBV4-1	TRBJ2-5	CASSQLGLGTGQETQYF
TRBV6-1	TRBJ2-5	CASSLSGRVEETQYF
TRBV10-2	TRBJ1-1	CASSEGGQGSMNTEAFF
TRBV11-2	TRBJ2-2	CASSLEQGNTGELFF
TRBV20-1	TRBJ1-1	CSKKTGGWENTEAFF
TRBV20-1	TRBJ2-5	CSARDGSGALTQYF
TRBV19	TRBJ1-3	CASSTGMGAGNTIYF
TRBV10-3	TRBJ2-7	CAISRDPYEQYF
TRBV28	TRBJ1-4	CASRTPTGVGDEKLFF
TRBV19	TRBJ1-1	CASSMQSGTTEAFF